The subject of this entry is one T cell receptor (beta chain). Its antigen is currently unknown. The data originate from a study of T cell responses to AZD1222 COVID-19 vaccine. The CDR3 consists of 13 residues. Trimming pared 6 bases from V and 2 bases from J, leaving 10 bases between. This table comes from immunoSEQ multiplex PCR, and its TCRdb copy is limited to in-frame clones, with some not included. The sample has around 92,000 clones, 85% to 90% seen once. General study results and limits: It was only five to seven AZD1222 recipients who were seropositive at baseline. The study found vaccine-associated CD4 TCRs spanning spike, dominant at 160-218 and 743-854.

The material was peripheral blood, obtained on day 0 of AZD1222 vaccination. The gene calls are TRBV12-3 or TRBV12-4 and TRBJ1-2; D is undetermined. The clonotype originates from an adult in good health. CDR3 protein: CASSSRRNYGYTF. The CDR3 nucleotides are TGTGCCAGCAGCTCCCGACGGAACTATGGCTACACCTTC.